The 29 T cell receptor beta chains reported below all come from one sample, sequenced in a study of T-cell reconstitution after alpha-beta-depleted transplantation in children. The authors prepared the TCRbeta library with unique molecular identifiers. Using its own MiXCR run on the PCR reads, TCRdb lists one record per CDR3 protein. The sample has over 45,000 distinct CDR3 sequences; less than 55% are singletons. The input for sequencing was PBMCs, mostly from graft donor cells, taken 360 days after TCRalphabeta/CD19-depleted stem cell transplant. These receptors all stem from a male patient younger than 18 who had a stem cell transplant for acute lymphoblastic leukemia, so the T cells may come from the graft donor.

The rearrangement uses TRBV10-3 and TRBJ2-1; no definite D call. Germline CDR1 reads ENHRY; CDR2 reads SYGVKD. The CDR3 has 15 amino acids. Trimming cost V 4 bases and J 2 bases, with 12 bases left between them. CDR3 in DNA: TGTGCCATCAGTGTTACGGGTGAAGCCTACAATGAGCAGTTCTTC. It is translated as CAISVTGEAYNEQFF.

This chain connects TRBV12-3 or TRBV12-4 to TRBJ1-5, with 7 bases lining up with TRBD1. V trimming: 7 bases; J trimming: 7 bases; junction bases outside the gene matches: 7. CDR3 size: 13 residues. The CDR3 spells CASTETGPQPQHF. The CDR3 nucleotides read TGTGCCAGCACCGAGACAGGGCCCCAGCCCCAGCATTTT.

The CDR3 DNA is TGCAGGTCATGGAAGTCGGACATAAACACTGAAGCTTTCTTT. This gives the protein CRSWKSDINTEAFF. The V gene is TRBV20-1, the J gene TRBJ1-1, with a weak D call TRBD1 (5 bases). CDR3 length equals 14 residues. The germline gives CDR1 DFQATT, CDR2 SNEGSKA (reference sequence).

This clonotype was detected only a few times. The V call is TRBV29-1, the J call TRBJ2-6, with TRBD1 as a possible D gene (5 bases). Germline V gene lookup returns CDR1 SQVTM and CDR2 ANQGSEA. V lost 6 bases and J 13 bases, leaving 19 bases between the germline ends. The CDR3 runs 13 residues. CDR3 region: CSVAVLGEAVLTF. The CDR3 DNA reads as TGCAGCGTCGCTGTATTAGGGGAAGCAGTCCTGACTTTC.

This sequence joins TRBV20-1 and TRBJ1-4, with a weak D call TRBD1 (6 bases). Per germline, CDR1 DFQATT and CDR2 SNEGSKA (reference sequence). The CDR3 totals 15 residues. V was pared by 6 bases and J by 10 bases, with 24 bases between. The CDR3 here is CSAPAQQGHGGKLFF. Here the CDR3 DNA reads TGCAGTGCCCCGGCCCAACAGGGTCACGGGGGAAAACTGTTTTTT.

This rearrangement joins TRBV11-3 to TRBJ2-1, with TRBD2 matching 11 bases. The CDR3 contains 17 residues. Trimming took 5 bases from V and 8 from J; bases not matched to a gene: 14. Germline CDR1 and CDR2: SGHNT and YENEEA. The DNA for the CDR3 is TGTGCCAGCAGCCCGGGGACTAGCGGCCTCCGGTGGGATGAGCAGTTCTTC. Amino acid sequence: CASSPGTSGLRWDEQFF.

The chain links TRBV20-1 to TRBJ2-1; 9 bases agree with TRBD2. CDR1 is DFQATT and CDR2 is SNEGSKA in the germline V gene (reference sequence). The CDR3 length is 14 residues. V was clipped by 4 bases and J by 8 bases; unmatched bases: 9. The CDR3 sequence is CSAKERGAPDEQFF. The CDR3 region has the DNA TGCAGTGCTAAGGAGCGGGGGGCACCCGATGAGCAGTTCTTC.

The CDR3 DNA reads as TGCAGCGTTGTTCGGACAGCTAACACTGAAGCTTTCTTT. Translating it yields CSVVRTANTEAFF. The rearrangement links TRBV29-1 to TRBJ1-1; D perhaps matches TRBD1 (6 bases). The CDR3 consists of 13 residues. Per germline, CDR1 SQVTM and CDR2 ANQGSEA. Between the trimmed V and J ends, which lost 4 bases and 2 bases, there was a span of 11 bases.

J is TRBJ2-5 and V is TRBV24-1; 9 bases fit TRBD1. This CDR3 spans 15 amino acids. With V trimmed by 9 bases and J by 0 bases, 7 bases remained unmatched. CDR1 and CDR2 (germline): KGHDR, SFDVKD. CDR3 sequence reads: CATGEGQGNQETQYF. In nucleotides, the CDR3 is TGTGCCACCGGAGAGGGACAGGGCAACCAAGAGACCCAGTACTTC.

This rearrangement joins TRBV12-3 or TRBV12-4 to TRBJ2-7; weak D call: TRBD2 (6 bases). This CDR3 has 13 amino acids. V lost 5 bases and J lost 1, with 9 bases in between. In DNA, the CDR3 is TGTGCCAGCAGTGGTCGGGGGTCCTACGAGCAGTACTTC. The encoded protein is CASSGRGSYEQYF.

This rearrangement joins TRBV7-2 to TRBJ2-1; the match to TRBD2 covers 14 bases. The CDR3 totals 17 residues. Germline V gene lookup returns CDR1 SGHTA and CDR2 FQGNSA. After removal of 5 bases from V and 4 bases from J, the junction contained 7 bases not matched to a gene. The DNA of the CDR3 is TGTGCCAGCAGCCCGGGACTAGCGGGGGTCTATTACAATGAGCAGTTCTTC. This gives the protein CASSPGLAGVYYNEQFF.

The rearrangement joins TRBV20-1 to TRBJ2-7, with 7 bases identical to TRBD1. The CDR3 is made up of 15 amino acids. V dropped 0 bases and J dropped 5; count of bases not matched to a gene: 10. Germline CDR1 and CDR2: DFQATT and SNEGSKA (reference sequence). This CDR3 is CSARDTTTGKDEQYF. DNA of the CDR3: TGCAGTGCTAGAGACACAACGACAGGGAAGGACGAGCAGTACTTC.

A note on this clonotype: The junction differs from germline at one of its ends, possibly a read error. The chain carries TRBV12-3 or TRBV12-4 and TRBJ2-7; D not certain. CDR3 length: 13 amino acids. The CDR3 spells CASRPPAAYELYF. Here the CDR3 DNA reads TGTGCCAGCCGCCCGCCCGCGGCTTACGAGCTGTACTTC.

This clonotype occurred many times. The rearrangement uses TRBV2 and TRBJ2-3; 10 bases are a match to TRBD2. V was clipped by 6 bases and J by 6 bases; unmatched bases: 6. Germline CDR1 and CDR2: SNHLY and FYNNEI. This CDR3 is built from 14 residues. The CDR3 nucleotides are TGTGCCAGCAGCCCCGGGACTAGCGTCGATACGCAGTATTTT. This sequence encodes CASSPGTSVDTQYF.

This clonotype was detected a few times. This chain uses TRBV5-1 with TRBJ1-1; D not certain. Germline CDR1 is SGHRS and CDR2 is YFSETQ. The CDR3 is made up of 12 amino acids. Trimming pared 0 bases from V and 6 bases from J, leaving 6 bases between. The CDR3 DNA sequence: TGCGCCAGCAGCTTGGGAGGGCCTGAAGCTTTCTTT. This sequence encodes CASSLGGPEAFF.

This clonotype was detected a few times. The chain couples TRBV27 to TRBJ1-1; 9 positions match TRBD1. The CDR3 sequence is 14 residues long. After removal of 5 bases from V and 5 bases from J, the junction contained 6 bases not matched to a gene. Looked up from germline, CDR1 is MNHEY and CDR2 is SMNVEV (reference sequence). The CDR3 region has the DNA TGTGCCAGCAGTCTGACAGGGGGTTGGACTGAAGCTTTCTTT. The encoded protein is CASSLTGGWTEAFF.

CDR3 amino acids: CSARDLRLGEVQYF. The CDR3 nucleotides read TGCAGTGCTAGAGATCTAAGGTTAGGGGAGGTGCAGTACTTC. The chain has TRBV20-1 and TRBJ2-7; the D gene is possibly TRBD2 (6 bases). The germline V and J ends were trimmed by 0 bases and 9 bases, with 18 bases remaining between them. CDR3 length: 14 amino acids. CDR1 DFQATT and CDR2 SNEGSKA come from the germline V gene (reference sequence).

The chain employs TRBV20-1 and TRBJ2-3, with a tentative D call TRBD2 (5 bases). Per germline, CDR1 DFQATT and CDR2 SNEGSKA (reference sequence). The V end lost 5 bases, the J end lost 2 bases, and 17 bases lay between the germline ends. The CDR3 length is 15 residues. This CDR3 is CSAWTQGSSTDTQYF. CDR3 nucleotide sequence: TGCAGTGCTTGGACTCAAGGGAGTTCCACAGATACGCAGTATTTT.

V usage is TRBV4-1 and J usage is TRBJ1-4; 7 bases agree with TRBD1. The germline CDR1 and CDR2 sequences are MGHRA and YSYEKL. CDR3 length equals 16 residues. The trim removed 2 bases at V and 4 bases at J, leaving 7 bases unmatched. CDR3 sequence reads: CASSQPGTDINEKLFF. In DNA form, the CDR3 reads TGCGCCAGCAGCCAACCCGGGACAGACATTAATGAAAAACTGTTTTTT.

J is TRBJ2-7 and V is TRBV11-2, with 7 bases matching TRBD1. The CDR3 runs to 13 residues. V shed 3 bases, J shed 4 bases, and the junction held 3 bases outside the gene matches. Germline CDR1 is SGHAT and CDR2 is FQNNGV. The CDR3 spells CASSFRQGYEQYF. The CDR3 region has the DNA TGTGCCAGCAGCTTCAGACAGGGTTACGAGCAGTACTTC.

CDR3 residues: CRVTGNSYNEQFF. DNA of the CDR3: TGCAGGGTCACGGGGAATTCCTACAATGAGCAGTTCTTC. V and J are TRBV29-1 and TRBJ2-1; D possibly corresponds to TRBD2 (5 bases). The CDR3 runs 13 residues. The germline gives CDR1 SQVTM, CDR2 ANQGSEA.

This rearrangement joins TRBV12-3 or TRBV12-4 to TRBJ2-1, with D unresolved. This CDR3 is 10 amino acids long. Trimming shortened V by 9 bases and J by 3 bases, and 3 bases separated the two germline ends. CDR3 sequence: CARGYNEQFF. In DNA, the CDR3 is TGTGCCAGGGGCTACAATGAGCAGTTCTTC.

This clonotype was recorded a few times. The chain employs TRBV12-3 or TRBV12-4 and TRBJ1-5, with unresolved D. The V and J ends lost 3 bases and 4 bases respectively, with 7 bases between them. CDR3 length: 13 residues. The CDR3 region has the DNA TGTGCCAGCAGTTTCGGAGGTAATCAGCCCCAGCATTTT. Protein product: CASSFGGNQPQHF.

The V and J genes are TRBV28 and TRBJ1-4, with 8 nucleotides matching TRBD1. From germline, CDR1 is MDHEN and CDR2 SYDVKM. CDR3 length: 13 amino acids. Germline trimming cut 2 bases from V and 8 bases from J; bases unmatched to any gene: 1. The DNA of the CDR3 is TGTGCCAGCAGTTTAACAGGGGGAGAAAAACTGTTTTTT. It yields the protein CASSLTGGEKLFF.

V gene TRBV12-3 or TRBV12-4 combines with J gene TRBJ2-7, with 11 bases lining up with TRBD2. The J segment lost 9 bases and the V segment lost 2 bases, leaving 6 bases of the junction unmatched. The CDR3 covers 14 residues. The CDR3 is CASSLRLAGLVQYF. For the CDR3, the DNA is TGTGCCAGCAGTTTAAGACTAGCGGGGCTCGTGCAGTACTTC.

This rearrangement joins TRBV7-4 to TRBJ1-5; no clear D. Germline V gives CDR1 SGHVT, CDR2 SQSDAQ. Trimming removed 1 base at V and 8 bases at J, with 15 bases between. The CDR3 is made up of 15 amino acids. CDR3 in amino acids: CASSLGSPKGEPQHF. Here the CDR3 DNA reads TGTGCCAGCAGCTTAGGGTCCCCGAAAGGAGAGCCCCAGCATTTT.

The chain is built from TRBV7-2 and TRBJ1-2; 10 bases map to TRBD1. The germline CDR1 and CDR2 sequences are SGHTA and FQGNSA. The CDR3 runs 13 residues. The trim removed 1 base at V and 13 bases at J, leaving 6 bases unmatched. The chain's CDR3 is CASSLVPGQGPTF. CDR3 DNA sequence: TGTGCCAGCAGCTTAGTCCCGGGACAGGGGCCCACCTTC.

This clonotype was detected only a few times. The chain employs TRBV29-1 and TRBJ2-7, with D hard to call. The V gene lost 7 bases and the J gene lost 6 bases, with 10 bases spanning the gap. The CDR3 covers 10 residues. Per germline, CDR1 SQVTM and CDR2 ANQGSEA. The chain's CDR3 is CSARQREQYF. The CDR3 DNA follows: TGCAGCGCGCGGCAACGCGAGCAGTACTTC.

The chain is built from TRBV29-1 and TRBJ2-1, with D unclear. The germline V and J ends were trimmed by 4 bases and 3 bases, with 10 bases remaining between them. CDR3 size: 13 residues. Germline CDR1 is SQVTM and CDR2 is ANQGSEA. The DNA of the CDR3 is TGCAGCGTTGTCGTCCAGGTCTACAATGAGCAGTTCTTC. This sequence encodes CSVVVQVYNEQFF.